What follows are 20 T cell receptor beta chains derived from one specimen sequenced in a study of OX40 agonist ivuxolimab in advanced cancers. TCRdb keeps only in-frame clones here, not all; method: immunoSEQ multiplex PCR. The data show roughly 90,000 clones, roughly 91% seen once. Sequenced here: CD4+ or CD8+ T cells sorted from blood, sampled in a trial of the OX40 agonist ivuxolimab. These receptors came from an adult with an advanced solid tumor such as melanoma, head and neck, liver or kidney cancer.

The genes are TRBV28 and TRBJ2-7, with D maybe TRBD2 (6 bases). The CDR3 spans 13 residues. CDR1 is MDHEN, CDR2 SYDVKM, per germline. V dropped 2 bases and J dropped 3 bases, with 8 bases sitting between them. CDR3 DNA: TGTGCCAGCAGTTTACCCGGGAGCTACGAGCAGTACTTC. It yields the protein CASSLPGSYEQYF.

The chain couples TRBV7-6 to TRBJ2-7; 13 positions agree with TRBD2. The CDR3 consists of 15 residues. Trimming took 5 bases from V and 4 from J; bases not matched to a gene: 5. Germline CDR1 reads SGHVS; CDR2 reads FNYEAQ. The CDR3 spells CASSAGLAGVYEQYF. In DNA, the CDR3 is TGTGCCAGCAGCGCCGGACTAGCGGGAGTATACGAGCAGTACTTC.

J is TRBJ2-3 and V is TRBV5-1; TRBD2 agrees at 7 bases. This CDR3 is 15 amino acids long. Germline CDR1 reads SGHRS; CDR2 reads YFSETQ. The junction had 4 bases not matched to a gene; V was cut back by 0 bases and J by 3 bases. The CDR3 is CASSLVGGLTDTQYF. The CDR3 DNA sequence: TGCGCCAGCAGCTTGGTGGGGGGGTTAACAGATACGCAGTATTTT.

The sample holds a few counts of this clone. This chain joins TRBV19 and TRBJ2-3; TRBD2 matches at 12 bases. With V trimmed by 2 bases and J by 2 bases, 2 bases remained unmatched. This CDR3 comprises 16 residues. Germline V gene lookup returns CDR1 LNHDA and CDR2 SQIVND (reference sequence). The CDR3 sequence is CASSIRTSGNTDTQYF. The CDR3 DNA is TGTGCCAGTAGTATACGGACTAGCGGGAACACAGATACGCAGTATTTT.

The CDR3 DNA reads as TGCGCCAGCAGGTCAGCGGGAGTAGGAAATGAGCAGTTCTTC. This encodes CASRSAGVGNEQFF. The V call is TRBV4-1, the J call TRBJ2-1; 8 bases match TRBD2. CDR3 length: 14 amino acids. Unmatched junction bases numbered 8, after V lost 6 bases and J lost 7 bases. CDR1 and CDR2 from the germline V gene are MGHRA and YSYEKL.

This chain links TRBV18 with TRBJ2-2, with 8 bases fitting TRBD2. The CDR3 contains 14 residues. The V and J ends lost 6 bases and 6 bases, in that order; junction bases with no gene match: 6. CDR1 is KGHSH and CDR2 is LQKENI in the germline V gene. The CDR3 reads CASSLTSGAGELFF. The CDR3, as DNA: TGTGCCAGCTCTCTTACTAGCGGAGCCGGGGAGCTGTTTTTT.

This chain connects TRBV7-2 to TRBJ1-1, with D unclear. This CDR3 is built from 13 residues. Germline V gene lookup returns CDR1 SGHTA and CDR2 FQGNSA. V was cut by 1 base and J by 5 bases, with 8 bases left in between. CDR3 in amino acids: CASSLGIGTEAFF. The DNA of the CDR3 is TGTGCCAGCAGCTTAGGGATTGGTACTGAAGCTTTCTTT.

The chain is built from TRBV9 and TRBJ2-3; TRBD1 matches 9 bases. There are 15 residues in the CDR3. CDR1 is SGDLS and CDR2 is YYNGEE in the germline V gene. The ends lost 4 bases at V and 4 bases at J; junction bases unmatched: 7. The CDR3 region has the DNA TGTGCCAGCAGCCGCACAGGGGGCCGGGCAGATACGCAGTATTTT. Translated: CASSRTGGRADTQYF.

The chain employs TRBV11-2 and TRBJ2-3, with 16 positions matching TRBD2. This CDR3 is 18 amino acids long. The J segment lost 2 bases and the V segment lost 5 bases, leaving 7 bases of the junction unmatched. Per the germline V gene, CDR1 is SGHAT and CDR2 is FQNNGV. Written as DNA, the CDR3 is TGTGCCAGCAGCAGGGGACTAGCGGGAGGGCCTAACACAGATACGCAGTATTTT. Amino acids: CASSRGLAGGPNTDTQYF. Full variable domain (rest looked up from reference TRBV11-2 and TRBJ2-3): EAGVAQSPRYKIIEKRQSVAFWCNPISGHATLYWYQQILGQGPKLLIQFQNNGVVDDSQLPKDRFSAERLKGVDSTLKIQPAKLEDSAVYLCASSRGLAGGPNTDTQYFGPGTRLTVL.

The V and J genes are TRBV5-4 and TRBJ2-5, with TRBD2 identical over 11 bases. Germline V CDR1 and CDR2: SGHNT, YYREEE (reference sequence). The CDR3 consists of 15 residues. The V gene end was trimmed by 5 bases and the J gene end by 5 bases; junction bases not matched to a gene: 8. The CDR3 loop is CASSAIAGGAETQYF. CDR3 bases: TGTGCCAGCAGTGCTATAGCGGGAGGGGCGGAGACCCAGTACTTC.

This sequence joins TRBV25-1 and TRBJ1-2, with 8 bases that match TRBD1. Germline trimming cut 4 bases from V and 1 base from J; bases unmatched to any gene: 11. CDR1 and CDR2 from the germline V gene are MGHDK and SYGVNS. The CDR3 is 17 amino acids. The CDR3, as DNA: TGTGCCAGCAGTGCACCGGGGACAGGAAGGTTTAACTATGGCTACACCTTC. It specifies CASSAPGTGRFNYGYTF.

This chain joins TRBV28 and TRBJ1-4, with a tentative D call TRBD1 (6 bases). The CDR3 loop spans 16 amino acids. Germline-derived CDR1 and CDR2 are MDHEN and SYDVKM. Trimming cost V 6 bases and J 0 bases, with 14 bases left between them. CDR3 protein: CASRKGGPATNEKLFF. The CDR3 DNA sequence: TGTGCCAGCAGAAAGGGGGGACCTGCAACTAATGAAAAACTGTTTTTT. The full variable domain, its missing parts supplied by reference TRBV28 and TRBJ1-4, is DVKVTQSSRYLVKRTGEKVFLECVQDMDHENMFWYRQDPGLGLRLIYFSYDVKMKEKGDIPEGYSVSREKKERFSLILESASTNQTSMYLCASRKGGPATNEKLFFGSGTQLSVL.

The V gene is TRBV10-3, the J gene TRBJ2-1; 10 nucleotides line up with TRBD1. Trimming took 11 bases from V and 5 from J; bases not matched to a gene: 9. The CDR3 sequence is 14 residues long. Germline V gene data show CDR1 as ENHRY and CDR2 as SYGVKD. This CDR3 is CASSRDRGNNEQFF. The CDR3 nucleotides are TGTGCCTCGAGCCGGGACAGGGGCAACAATGAGCAGTTCTTC.

The chain joins TRBV7-6 to TRBJ2-5, with 11 bases identical to TRBD2. The germline gives CDR1 SGHVS, CDR2 FNYEAQ. The CDR3 length is 16 residues. The V gene end was trimmed by 8 bases and the J gene end by 5 bases; junction bases not matched to a gene: 13. The CDR3 DNA sequence: TGTGCCAGCGGGGGCCATAGCGGGAGGGCCGGGGAGACCCAGTACTTC. Translated, it gives CASGGHSGRAGETQYF.

The rearrangement uses TRBV18 and TRBJ2-3; 8 nucleotides line up with TRBD1. Per the germline V gene, CDR1 is KGHSH and CDR2 is LQKENI. V shed 6 bases and J 6 bases; nucleotides not matched to a gene: 11. This CDR3 comprises 15 residues. The CDR3 DNA reads TGTGCCAGCTCTCCTGGACAGGGAGGTACGGATACGCAGTATTTT. Its protein is CASSPGQGGTDTQYF.

As DNA, the CDR3 is TGTGCCAGCAGTTTAGGGGGGGCGGTGTCCTACGAGCAGTACTTC. The encoded protein is CASSLGGAVSYEQYF. The J gene is TRBJ2-7, the V gene TRBV28, with D maybe TRBD2 (7 bases). The CDR3 covers 15 residues. The germline V and J ends were trimmed by 2 bases and 1 base, with 12 bases remaining between them. Germline CDR1 and CDR2: MDHEN and SYDVKM. Based on the CDR3 plus reference TRBV28 and TRBJ2-7, the full variable domain is DVKVTQSSRYLVKRTGEKVFLECVQDMDHENMFWYRQDPGLGLRLIYFSYDVKMKEKGDIPEGYSVSREKKERFSLILESASTNQTSMYLCASSLGGAVSYEQYFGPGTRLTVT.

This clone was observed a single time. The chain links TRBV27 to TRBJ2-2, with 12 bases fitting TRBD1. Unmatched junction bases numbered 11, after V lost 6 bases and J lost 3 bases. Germline V gives CDR1 MNHEY, CDR2 SMNVEV (reference sequence). This CDR3 region has 18 residues. This CDR3 reads CASRPGQGAPRYTGELFF. CDR3 DNA: TGTGCCAGCAGACCGGGACAGGGGGCCCCACGCTACACCGGGGAGCTGTTTTTT.

The chain couples TRBV28 to TRBJ2-1; D not resolved. CDR1 is MDHEN, CDR2 SYDVKM, per germline. V was trimmed by 6 bases and J by 6 bases, leaving 15 bases between them. This CDR3 is built from 14 residues. CDR3 bases: TGTGCCAGCAGGCCACCCCAACGGAGCAATGAGCAGTTCTTC. Translation: CASRPPQRSNEQFF. Full variable domain (remainder filled in from reference TRBV28 and TRBJ2-1): DVKVTQSSRYLVKRTGEKVFLECVQDMDHENMFWYRQDPGLGLRLIYFSYDVKMKEKGDIPEGYSVSREKKERFSLILESASTNQTSMYLCASRPPQRSNEQFFGPGTRLTVL.

A word on this clone: Within the sample, other DNA sequences also encode this same CDR3. The V gene is TRBV7-2, the J gene TRBJ2-5; 10 positions match TRBD1. Germline CDR1 reads SGHTA; CDR2 reads FQGNSA. J was trimmed by 5 bases and V by 5 bases; bases with no gene match: 2. The CDR3 is 13 residues long. The CDR3 is CASSPDRGETQYF. The DNA for the CDR3 is TGTGCCAGCAGCCCGGACAGGGGGGAGACCCAGTACTTC. The full variable domain, rest sourced from reference TRBV7-2 and TRBJ2-5, is GAGVSQSPSNKVTEKGKDVELRCDPISGHTALYWYRQSLGQGLEFLIYFQGNSAPDKSGLPSDRFSAERTGGSVSTLTIQRTQQEDSAVYLCASSPDRGETQYFGPGTRLLVL.

The V and J genes are TRBV7-2 and TRBJ2-1; 10 bases map to TRBD2. The CDR3 totals 15 residues. Trimming cost V 5 bases and J 7 bases; bases outside gene matches: 8. Germline CDR1 SGHTA, CDR2 FQGNSA. CDR3 region: CASSLSGRAPNEQFF. CDR3 DNA: TGTGCCAGCAGCCTCAGCGGGAGGGCCCCGAATGAGCAGTTCTTC.